This passage covers 17 T cell receptor beta chains from one sample sequenced in a study of T cell changes during pregnancy in multiple sclerosis. The method was immunoSEQ multiplex PCR; TCRdb's version includes in-frame clones alone and lacks a portion of them. The data show tens of thousands of clones, 93% seen once. The sample consisted of CD8+ T cells from peripheral blood mononuclear cells, taken in the second trimester of pregnancy. Receptor source: a female donor with multiple sclerosis, enrolled in a pregnancy study.

The chain recombines TRBV13 with TRBJ2-2; D gene uncertain. Germline-derived CDR1 and CDR2 are PRHDT and FYEKMQ (reference sequence). V lost 5 bases and J 0 bases, leaving 13 bases between the germline ends. The CDR3 sequence is 16 residues long. The CDR3 DNA is TGTGCCAGCAGCACCCTTCAGGTAGCGAACACCGGGGAGCTGTTTTTT. This translates into CASSTLQVANTGELFF.

CDR3 nucleotides: TGTGCCAGCGCCGGGACAGGCAGATACGAGCAGTACTTC. Translation: CASAGTGRYEQYF. The gene calls are TRBV7-3 and TRBJ2-7, with TRBD1 identical over 8 bases. Germline CDR1 is SGHTA and CDR2 is FQGTGA. Trimming cost V 8 bases and J 4 bases; bases outside gene matches: 7. The CDR3 sequence is 13 residues long.

The rearrangement joins TRBV15 to TRBJ2-7, with a weak D call TRBD2 (6 bases). The CDR3 is 13 amino acids. V was shortened by 8 bases and J by 7 bases, with 18 bases between the two germline ends. Germline-derived CDR1 and CDR2 are LNHNV and YYDKDF (reference sequence). This CDR3 is CATGKGTWGEQYF. The CDR3 coding sequence is TGTGCCACCGGAAAGGGGACTTGGGGAGAGCAGTACTTC.

DNA for the CDR3: TGCAGCGTTGACGGTGAATACGAGCAGTACTTC. It yields the protein CSVDGEYEQYF. The rearrangement joins TRBV29-1 to TRBJ2-7, with no clear D. Trimming removed 3 bases at V and 4 bases at J, with 7 bases between. The CDR3 is 11 residues long. The germline V gene has CDR1 SQVTM and CDR2 ANQGSEA.

The chain combines TRBV4-1 with TRBJ1-2, with 7 bases lining up with TRBD1. V gave up 2 bases and J gave up 4 bases; unmatched junction bases: 4. The CDR3 is 14 residues long. Per the germline V gene, CDR1 is MGHRA and CDR2 is YSYEKL. The CDR3 DNA reads as TGCGCCAGCAGCCAAAACGACAGGGTCTATGGCTACACCTTC. It yields the protein CASSQNDRVYGYTF.

V is TRBV15 and J is TRBJ2-7; D is undetermined. The V gene lost 1 base and the J gene lost 5 bases, with 9 bases spanning the gap. Germline lookup yields CDR1 LNHNV and CDR2 YYDKDF (reference sequence). The CDR3 covers 13 residues. CDR3 DNA: TGTGCCACCAGCAGAGTACTAAGAAACGAGCAGTACTTC. Residues: CATSRVLRNEQYF.

This chain uses TRBV4-1 with TRBJ2-1; 12 bases map to TRBD2. In germline, CDR1 is MGHRA, CDR2 YSYEKL. Trimming took 0 bases from V and 7 from J; bases not matched to a gene: 13. The CDR3 totals 19 residues. CDR3 sequence: CASSQDGGLAGLSGNEQFF. CDR3 nucleotides: TGCGCCAGCAGCCAAGATGGGGGACTAGCGGGTCTCAGCGGGAATGAGCAGTTCTTC.

This chain joins TRBV27 and TRBJ2-2, with TRBD2 matching 8 bases. V gave up 6 bases and J gave up 6 bases; unmatched junction bases: 15. The CDR3 spans 17 residues. CDR1 MNHEY and CDR2 SMNVEV come from the germline V gene (reference sequence). The CDR3 protein is CASSSSRSGSIAGELFF. CDR3 nucleotides: TGTGCCAGCAGCTCCTCTAGGAGCGGGAGTATTGCCGGGGAGCTGTTTTTT.

The chain links TRBV6-1 to TRBJ1-6; perhaps TRBD1 as D (5 bases). The V gene's germline CDR1 is MNHNS and CDR2 SASEGT. The CDR3 contains 15 residues. The V end was cut by 4 bases, the J end by 6 bases, with 13 bases between. The CDR3 protein is CASSARDARNSPLHF. The CDR3 DNA reads as TGTGCCAGCAGTGCGCGGGACGCGCGTAATTCACCCCTCCACTTT.

The J gene is TRBJ2-5, the V gene TRBV11-2; no clear D gene. This CDR3 region has 14 residues. V lost 0 bases to trimming and J lost 3 bases, with 8 bases between them. The germline gives CDR1 SGHAT, CDR2 FQNNGV. The CDR3 DNA reads TGTGCCAGCAGCTTAGATCAGAGGAAAGAGACCCAGTACTTC. It yields the protein CASSLDQRKETQYF.

This clone came up once. The chain carries TRBV5-5 and TRBJ2-1; D possibly corresponds to TRBD1 (6 bases). The germline V gene encodes CDR1 SGHKS and CDR2 YYEKEE (reference sequence). CDR3 length: 15 amino acids. V was cut by 4 bases and J by 0 bases, with 11 bases left in between. CDR3 DNA: TGTGCCAGCAGCCCCCGAGGGGGCTCCTACAATGAGCAGTTCTTC. It specifies CASSPRGGSYNEQFF.

This chain joins TRBV2 and TRBJ2-2; the D is unclear. The germline V gene has CDR1 SNHLY and CDR2 FYNNEI. Trimming took 11 bases from V and 4 from J, leaving 11 bases between them. The length of the CDR3 is 12 residues. CDR3 DNA: TGTGCCTCCACGAGGCCCACCGGGGAGCTGTTTTTT. This gives the protein CASTRPTGELFF. The full variable domain, its missing parts supplied by reference TRBV2 and TRBJ2-2, is EPEVTQTPSHQVTQMGQEVILRCVPISNHLYFYWYRQILGQKVEFLVSFYNNEISEKSEIFDDQFSVERPDGSNFTLKIRSTKLEDSAMYFCASTRPTGELFFGEGSRLTVL.

The chain is built from TRBV10-3 and TRBJ2-1; 8 nucleotides align to TRBD1. The J segment lost 4 bases and the V segment lost 5 bases, leaving 7 bases of the junction unmatched. CDR1 ENHRY and CDR2 SYGVKD come from the germline V gene. This CDR3 has 15 amino acids. The chain's CDR3 is CAISRPGQEYNEQFF. The CDR3, as DNA: TGTGCCATCAGTAGACCGGGACAGGAGTACAATGAGCAGTTCTTC.

The chain joins TRBV14 to TRBJ2-1, with unresolved D. V was clipped by 1 base and J by 5 bases, with 9 bases between them. Germline V gene lookup returns CDR1 SGHDN and CDR2 FVKESK. The CDR3 runs 14 residues. CDR3 region: CASSQVLSDNEQFF. The CDR3 DNA reads TGTGCCAGCAGCCAAGTACTATCCGACAATGAGCAGTTCTTC.

V and J are TRBV12-5 and TRBJ1-1, with 7 bases identical to TRBD1. This CDR3 contains 15 residues. V lost 2 bases and J lost 5; bases outside the gene matches: 8. Germline CDR1 is LGHNT and CDR2 is FRNRAP. In nucleotides, the CDR3 is TGTGCTAGTGGTTTGAGTCCTCAGGGGGGTACTGAAGCTTTCTTT. It codes for CASGLSPQGGTEAFF.

This clone was counted only a few times. This rearrangement joins TRBV5-1 to TRBJ2-3, with D maybe TRBD1 (5 bases). There are 14 residues in the CDR3. The germline V gene has CDR1 SGHRS and CDR2 YFSETQ. Trimming removed 5 bases from V and 3 bases from J, with 13 bases in between. The CDR3 loop reads CASRDNSETDTQYF. CDR3 sequence (DNA): TGCGCCAGCAGGGACAATTCCGAAACAGATACGCAGTATTTT.

The chain is built from TRBV9 and TRBJ1-2; D possibly corresponds to TRBD1 (6 bases). Germline V gene sequence: CDR1 SGDLS, CDR2 YYNGEE. The ends were cut back, 2 bases at V and 8 bases at J, with 16 bases in the middle. This CDR3 is 14 amino acids long. The CDR3 nucleotides read TGTGCCAGCAGCGTGACAGGAACCCTTGGAGGCTACACCTTC. Translated, it gives CASSVTGTLGGYTF.